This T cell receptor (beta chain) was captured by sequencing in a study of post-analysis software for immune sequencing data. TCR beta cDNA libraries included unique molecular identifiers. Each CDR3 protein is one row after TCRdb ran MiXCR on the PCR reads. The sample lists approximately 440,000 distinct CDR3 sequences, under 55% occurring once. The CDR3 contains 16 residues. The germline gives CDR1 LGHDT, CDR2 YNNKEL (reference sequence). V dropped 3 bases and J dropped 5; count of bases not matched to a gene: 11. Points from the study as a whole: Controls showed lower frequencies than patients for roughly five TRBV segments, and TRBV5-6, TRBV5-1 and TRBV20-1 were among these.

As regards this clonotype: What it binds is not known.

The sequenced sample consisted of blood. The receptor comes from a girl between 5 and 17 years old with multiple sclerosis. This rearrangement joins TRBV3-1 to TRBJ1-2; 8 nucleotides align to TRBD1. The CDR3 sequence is CASSHGPGTGNYGYTF. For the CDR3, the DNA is TGTGCCAGCAGCCACGGTCCCGGGACAGGAAATTATGGCTACACCTTC.